Sequencing of this T cell receptor (beta chain) was carried out in a study of T cells in Graves' hyperthyroidism and ophthalmopathy. This clonotype was recorded only once. The antigen is unknown. Each person with ophthalmopathy scored at least 3 on the Clinical Activity Score, reached NOSPECS grade 4 or higher, and had been ill under 3 months. Fresh peripheral blood, roughly 9.8 ml of it, supplied the PBMCs. General study findings and limits: Most thyroid clonotypes that were expanded above 0.001 also turned up in blood.

The source material, RNA transcripts, was used to amplify TCR beta CDR3 regions. During a first-round RT-PCR of the TCR CDR3, the HTBI primer set was used. TCRdb independently ran MiXCR on the multiplex PCR reads; one entry per CDR3 protein. The repertoire holds roughly 500,000 distinct CDR3 sequences, with roughly a sixth as singletons. The receptor comes from a woman aged 25 to 39 with Graves' ophthalmopathy. Specimen: blood.

This CDR3 reads CASSLFGTGLTTQDTGELFF. CDR3 bases: TGTGCCAGCTCACTTTTCGGGACAGGACTTACTACACAAGACACCGGGGAGCTGTTTTTT. The chain is built from TRBV18 and TRBJ2-2; 8 positions match TRBD1. The CDR3 sequence is 20 residues long. V dropped 4 bases and J dropped 3; count of bases not matched to a gene: 19. Germline V CDR1 and CDR2: KGHSH, LQKENI.